The 20 T cell receptor beta chains given below trace back to one sample, sequenced in a study of T cells in Graves' hyperthyroidism and ophthalmopathy. Researchers amplified the TCR beta CDR3 regions from RNA transcripts. Primed by the HTBI set, a first-round RT-PCR was run on the TCR CDR3. TCRdb independently ran MiXCR on the multiplex PCR reads; one entry per CDR3 protein. Of about 520,000 distinct CDR3 sequences listed, about 20% were seen once; the top ten hold more than 20%. Sequencing input: blood. The receptors were sampled from a man younger than 35 with Graves' hyperthyroidism.

The rearrangement uses TRBV4-1 and TRBJ2-7, with D unclear. The CDR3 consists of 14 residues. The germline gives CDR1 MGHRA, CDR2 YSYEKL. V lost 4 bases, J lost 6 bases, and 16 bases lay in between. CDR3: CASSRDLEFFEQYF. CDR3 DNA: TGCGCCAGCAGCCGCGATCTTGAATTCTTCGAGCAGTACTTC.

Many counts were recorded for this clonotype. The V gene is TRBV2, the J gene TRBJ2-4, with 8 bases aligning to TRBD1. The CDR3 contains 12 residues. Trimming at V came to 11 bases and at J to 5 bases, leaving 5 bases not matched to a gene. Germline V gene data show CDR1 as SNHLY and CDR2 as FYNNEI. The CDR3 DNA is TGTGCCGCCCGGACAGGGCAAAACATTCAGTACTTC. It codes for CAARTGQNIQYF.

A few counts support this clonotype. The rearrangement joins TRBV19 to TRBJ1-2; 7 bases align to TRBD1. CDR3 size: 14 residues. V shed 3 bases and J 4 bases; nucleotides not matched to a gene: 5. CDR1 is LNHDA and CDR2 is SQIVND in the germline V gene (reference sequence). In DNA, the CDR3 is TGTGCCAGTAGTATGGACAGGAGTCCCTATGGCTACACCTTC. This translates into CASSMDRSPYGYTF.

In its sample, this clonotype was seen many times. V usage is TRBV7-6 and J usage is TRBJ2-2; 8 bases are shared with TRBD2. The CDR3 is made up of 18 amino acids. Germline values: CDR1 SGHVS, CDR2 FNYEAQ. Germline trimming cut 1 base from V and 2 bases from J; bases unmatched to any gene: 9. The DNA for the CDR3 is TGTGCCAGCAGCTTAGTGGCGGGGGGCCTAATTAACACCGGGGAGCTGTTTTTT. As protein: CASSLVAGGLINTGELFF.

The V call is TRBV12-3 or TRBV12-4, the J call TRBJ2-7, with a tentative D call TRBD2 (6 bases). The CDR3 has 14 residues. The V and J ends lost 6 bases and 3 bases respectively, with 15 bases between them. The chain's CDR3 is CASSLGGALYEQYF. The CDR3 DNA is TGTGCCAGCAGCCTCGGAGGGGCGCTCTACGAGCAGTACTTC.

This clonotype occurred many times. The gene calls are TRBV12-3 or TRBV12-4 and TRBJ1-2; 7 bases agree with TRBD1. CDR3 length: 15 residues. V shed 5 bases and J 7 bases; nucleotides not matched to a gene: 13. CDR3 protein: CASSPPRGGGLGYTF. Written as DNA, the CDR3 is TGTGCCAGCAGTCCCCCAAGGGGAGGGGGCCTTGGCTACACCTTC.

This clonotype was counted at least ten times. The chain carries TRBV2 and TRBJ1-2; 9 nucleotides agree with TRBD1. The trim removed 7 bases at V and 3 bases at J, leaving 6 bases unmatched. There are 14 residues in the CDR3. CDR1 is SNHLY, CDR2 FYNNEI, per germline. The CDR3 DNA follows: TGTGCCAGCAATAACAGGGGGCAGGACTATGGCTACACCTTC. It specifies CASNNRGQDYGYTF.

This clonotype has a count of ten or more. The chain joins TRBV7-9 to TRBJ2-7; 7 bases match TRBD2. Germline lookup yields CDR1 SEHNR and CDR2 FQNEAQ (reference sequence). CDR3 length equals 13 residues. Trimming cost V 4 bases and J 3 bases; bases outside gene matches: 3. DNA for the CDR3: TGTGCCAGCAGCTCCCGGGGGGACTACGAGCAGTACTTC. Its protein is CASSSRGDYEQYF.

The chain is built from TRBV6-2 or TRBV6-3 and TRBJ2-7; 8 bases fit TRBD1. Trimming at V came to 6 bases and at J to 2 bases, leaving 9 bases not matched to a gene. The CDR3 has 15 residues. Germline loops: CDR1 MNHEY, CDR2 SVGEGT. The CDR3 loop is CASSYRDRLPYEQYF. The CDR3 nucleotides read TGTGCCAGCAGCTACCGGGACAGGTTGCCCTACGAGCAGTACTTC.

The sample holds many counts of this clonotype. The chain has TRBV2 and TRBJ1-1; D is unclear. The germline gives CDR1 SNHLY, CDR2 FYNNEI. With 5 bases removed from V and 1 base from J, the gap between germline ends came to 11 bases. There are 14 residues in the CDR3. CDR3 region: CASSYAQRNTEAFF. CDR3 in DNA: TGTGCCAGCAGTTACGCTCAGAGGAACACTGAAGCTTTCTTT. Supplemented by reference TRBV2 and TRBJ1-1, the full variable domain reads EPEVTQTPSHQVTQMGQEVILRCVPISNHLYFYWYRQILGQKVEFLVSFYNNEISEKSEIFDDQFSVERPDGSNFTLKIRSTKLEDSAMYFCASSYAQRNTEAFFGQGTRLTVV.

As concerns this clonotype: One junction end does not reproduce the germline sequence, and a read error may be involved. This chain uses TRBV5-5 with TRBJ2-2; TRBD1 matches 7 bases. Germline V gene lookup returns CDR1 SGHKS and CDR2 YYEKEE (reference sequence). The CDR3 contains 14 residues. The CDR3 loop is CASSFQGDTGKLFF. DNA for the CDR3: TGTGCCAGCAGCTTTCAGGGGGACACCGGGAAGCTGTTTTTT. The complete variable domain, with remaining parts taken from reference TRBV5-5 and TRBJ2-2, reads DAGVTQSPTHLIKTRGQQVTLRCSPISGHKSVSWYQQVLGQGPQFIFQYYEKEERGRGNFPDRFSARQFPNYSSELNVNALLLGDSALYLCASSFQGDTGKLFFGEGSRLTVL.

This clonotype occurred many times. The rearrangement links TRBV25-1 to TRBJ2-7; D unclear. Germline loops: CDR1 MGHDK, CDR2 SYGVNS. V was clipped by 7 bases and J by 9 bases, with 25 bases between them. This CDR3 comprises 15 residues. CDR3 nucleotide sequence: TGTGCCAGCACCTCATTTGGCTTGGGTTCTACGGTGCAGTACTTC. Amino acid sequence: CASTSFGLGSTVQYF.

V usage is TRBV30 and J usage is TRBJ2-5, with 9 bases lining up with TRBD2. CDR3 length: 14 amino acids. Germline loops: CDR1 GTSNPN, CDR2 SVGIG (reference sequence). V was clipped by 5 bases and J by 4 bases; unmatched bases: 8. CDR3 in DNA: TGTGCCTGGGGAAAGGGACTAGCATCAGAGACCCAGTACTTC. As protein: CAWGKGLASETQYF.

This chain joins TRBV7-9 and TRBJ2-7, with a possible D match to TRBD2 (6 bases). V shed 7 bases and J shed 5 bases, with 15 bases lying between them. This CDR3 is built from 13 residues. The germline CDR1 and CDR2 sequences are SEHNR and FQNEAQ (reference sequence). The CDR3 here is CASTWRGTNEQYF. The CDR3 coding sequence is TGTGCCAGCACGTGGAGGGGAACCAACGAGCAGTACTTC.

This clonotype was detected many times. The V and J genes are TRBV24-1 and TRBJ2-5, with D unresolved. From germline, CDR1 is KGHDR and CDR2 SFDVKD. CDR3 length: 13 amino acids. The ends were cut back, 4 bases at V and 1 base at J, with 6 bases in the middle. In DNA, the CDR3 is TGTGCCACCAGTGAGCTTGGCCAAGAGACCCAGTACTTC. It specifies CATSELGQETQYF.

This chain joins TRBV15 and TRBJ2-7; no clear D. Germline V gene lookup returns CDR1 LNHNV and CDR2 YYDKDF (reference sequence). The CDR3 contains 17 residues. Between the trimmed V and J ends, which lost 1 base and 0 bases, there was a span of 16 bases. The CDR3 DNA is TGTGCCACCAGCAGAGTAATGGTCGGGTCGAGCTCCTACGAGCAGTACTTC. Translating it yields CATSRVMVGSSSYEQYF.

The table lists this clonotype with many counts. V is TRBV28 and J is TRBJ2-5; 9 bases are shared with TRBD1. V was pared by 3 bases and J by 5 bases, with 13 bases of the junction left unmatched. Germline CDR1 MDHEN, CDR2 SYDVKM. CDR3 length: 17 residues. DNA for the CDR3: TGTGCCAGCAGTTTGCCCCCCGTCGGGACAGGGTGGGAGACCCAGTACTTC. It specifies CASSLPPVGTGWETQYF.

This clonotype was observed a few times. The rearrangement links TRBV20-1 to TRBJ1-2; 8 nucleotides line up with TRBD1. Germline CDR1 DFQATT, CDR2 SNEGSKA (reference sequence). J was trimmed by 7 bases and V by 4 bases; bases with no gene match: 8. The CDR3 is 13 residues long. The CDR3 is CSAIRQGARGYTF. In DNA, the CDR3 is TGCAGTGCTATAAGGCAGGGGGCGCGTGGCTACACCTTC.

This clonotype was picked up many times. The rearrangement joins TRBV6-5 to TRBJ2-7, with TRBD1 matching 7 bases. Germline V lookup: CDR1 MNHEY, CDR2 SVGAGI. The CDR3 extends over 14 amino acids. The trim removed 7 bases at V and 5 bases at J, leaving 11 bases unmatched. CDR3 in DNA: TGTGCCAGCAAGGCAGGACAGGTAATACACGAGCAGTACTTC. It is translated as CASKAGQVIHEQYF.

With regard to this clonotype: A much bigger clone sits one base away, suggesting this may be a read error. The CDR3 does not close with the conserved phenylalanine or tryptophan, likely indicating a read error. This chain joins TRBV28 and TRBJ1-1; 8 positions agree with TRBD1. Germline CDR1 MDHEN, CDR2 SYDVKM. The CDR3 has 13 amino acids. J gave up 6 bases and V 5 bases, and 5 bases lay outside the gene matches. The chain's CDR3 is CASSSGQGAEAFV. Written as DNA, the CDR3 is TGTGCCAGCAGTAGCGGACAGGGCGCTGAAGCTTTCGTT.